The clone carrying this T cell receptor beta chain has a count of ten or more. The V and J ends lost 0 bases and 1 base respectively, with 0 bases between them. From germline, CDR1 is MGHRA and CDR2 YSYEKL. The CDR3 runs to 12 residues. The data originate from a study of CXCR3 chemokines and chemotherapy response in bladder cancer. Via MiXCR, TCRdb re-called the PCR reads, giving one row per CDR3 protein. The data hold about 300 distinct CDR3 sequences, with roughly 14% observed a single time. This sample was taken from a patient whose treatment included neoadjuvant chemotherapy. The chain combines TRBV4-1 with TRBJ1-2; D is undetermined. The sequence came from a human donor with bladder cancer that did not respond to neoadjuvant chemotherapy. DNA for the CDR3: TGCGCCAGCAGCCAAGATAACTATGGCTACACCTTC. It specifies CASSQDNYGYTF.